This record looks at one T cell receptor beta chain sequence and its context. The CDR3 runs to 19 residues. J was trimmed by 7 bases and V by 4 bases; bases with no gene match: 26. Germline lookup yields CDR1 SGHKS and CDR2 YYEKEE (reference sequence). Libraries were prepared by immunoSEQ multiplex PCR; TCRdb keeps only in-frame clonotypes and omits some of them. The table has 7,500 to 9,000 clones, 75% to 90% seen once. These data belong to a study of blood T cell dynamics during melanoma immunotherapy. Time point in this sample: week 3, after first cycle of checkpoint inhibitor. The chain has TRBV5-5 and TRBJ2-7, with 7 bases matching TRBD1. The source material was blood, sampled from a patient treated with checkpoint blockade. The sequence came from a human donor with melanoma. CDR3 residues: CASSARGQRGEQSIQEQYF. The CDR3 region has the DNA TGTGCCAGCAGCGCCCGGGGACAGAGGGGTGAGCAGTCAATTCAGGAGCAGTACTTC.